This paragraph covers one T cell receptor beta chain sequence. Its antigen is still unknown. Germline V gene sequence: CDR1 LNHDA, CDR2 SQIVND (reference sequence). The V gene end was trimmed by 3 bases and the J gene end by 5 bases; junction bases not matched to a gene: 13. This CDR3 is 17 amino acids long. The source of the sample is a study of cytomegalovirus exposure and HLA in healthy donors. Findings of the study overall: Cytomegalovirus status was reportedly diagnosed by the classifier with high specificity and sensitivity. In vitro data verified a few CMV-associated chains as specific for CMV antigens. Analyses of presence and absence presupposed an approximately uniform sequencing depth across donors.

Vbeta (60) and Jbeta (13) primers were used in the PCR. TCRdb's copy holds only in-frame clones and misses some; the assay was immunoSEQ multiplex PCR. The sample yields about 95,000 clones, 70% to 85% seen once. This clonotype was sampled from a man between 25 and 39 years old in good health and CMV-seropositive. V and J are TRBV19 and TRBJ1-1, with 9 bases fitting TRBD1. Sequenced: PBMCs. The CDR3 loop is CASSMSRGTGSRTEAFF. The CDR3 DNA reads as TGTGCCAGTAGTATGTCTAGAGGGACAGGGAGTCGAACTGAAGCTTTCTTT.